Presented here are 19 T cell receptor beta chains from one specimen sequenced in a study of blood T cell repertoires in COVID-19. The method was immunoSEQ multiplex PCR; TCRdb's version includes in-frame clones alone and lacks a portion of them. The sample contains 110,000 to 150,000 clones, 65% to 85% of which appear only once. The sample was peripheral blood. All receptors derive from a woman aged 55 to 70 with acute or convalescent COVID-19.

The J gene is TRBJ2-5, the V gene TRBV6-5; D is perhaps TRBD1 (5 bases). V gave up 1 base and J gave up 4 bases, with 10 bases separating them. Germline assignment: CDR1 MNHEY and CDR2 SVGAGI. The CDR3 length is 14 residues. As DNA, the CDR3 is TGTGCCAGCAGTTACTTAGGACACGGAGAGACCCAGTACTTC. This encodes CASSYLGHGETQYF.

The chain joins TRBV19 to TRBJ2-7; 13 nucleotides line up with TRBD2. Germline CDR1 and CDR2: LNHDA and SQIVND (reference sequence). The CDR3 sequence is 14 residues long. The ends lost 6 bases at V and 5 bases at J; junction bases unmatched: 4. The CDR3 spells CASRRTSGSHEQYF. DNA for the CDR3: TGTGCCAGTAGGCGGACTAGCGGGAGCCACGAGCAGTACTTC.

The gene calls are TRBV4-2 and TRBJ2-5; 10 nucleotides match TRBD2. V shed 0 bases, J shed 4 bases, and the junction held 8 bases outside the gene matches. The germline CDR1 and CDR2 sequences are LGHNA and YNFKEQ. The CDR3 has 17 amino acids. CDR3 coding DNA: TGTGCCAGCAGCCAAGATCAGGCTAGCGGGAGAGGAGAGACCCAGTACTTC. Translating it yields CASSQDQASGRGETQYF.

This rearrangement joins TRBV5-4 to TRBJ2-1, with D perhaps TRBD1 (5 bases). Trimming pared 4 bases from V and 8 bases from J, leaving 16 bases between. The CDR3 has 14 amino acids. CDR1 and CDR2 (germline): SGHNT, YYREEE (reference sequence). The CDR3 DNA reads as TGTGCCAGCAGCCTGCAGGGTCCGATCGATGAGCAGTTCTTC. Translated, it gives CASSLQGPIDEQFF.

The chain has TRBV19 and TRBJ1-5; D unresolved. V was shortened by 1 base and J by 9 bases, with 13 bases between the two germline ends. CDR1 is LNHDA and CDR2 is SQIVND in the germline V gene (reference sequence). This CDR3 has 14 amino acids. The CDR3 sequence is CASSIGQALRPQHF. The CDR3 DNA follows: TGTGCCAGTAGTATAGGGCAGGCCCTTCGGCCCCAGCATTTT.

The rearrangement uses TRBV30 and TRBJ2-5, with D possibly matching TRBD1 (5 bases). Germline lookup yields CDR1 GTSNPN and CDR2 SVGIG (reference sequence). This CDR3 is 14 amino acids long. The V end was cut by 0 bases, the J end by 0 bases, with 8 bases between. The CDR3 sequence is CAWSVRGYQETQYF. For the CDR3, the DNA is TGTGCCTGGAGTGTAAGGGGCTACCAAGAGACCCAGTACTTC.

This clone turned up a few times. The chain has TRBV29-1 and TRBJ2-1; perhaps TRBD2 as D (5 bases). Germline CDR1 is SQVTM and CDR2 is ANQGSEA. The CDR3 has 11 residues. The V gene lost 4 bases and the J gene lost 5 bases, with 6 bases spanning the gap. The CDR3 DNA follows: TGCAGCGTTGGGGAGAACAATGAGCAGTTCTTC. Its translation is CSVGENNEQFF.

The chain recombines TRBV9 with TRBJ2-1; D possibly corresponds to TRBD1 (6 bases). Per germline, CDR1 SGDLS and CDR2 YYNGEE. V dropped 1 base and J dropped 0 bases, with 14 bases sitting between them. The CDR3 contains 17 residues. The CDR3 spells CASSVRGSLSSYNEQFF. CDR3 nucleotide sequence: TGTGCCAGCAGCGTAAGGGGGTCCCTGAGCTCCTACAATGAGCAGTTCTTC.

This clone was detected only a few times. This chain connects TRBV9 to TRBJ2-2, with D uncertain. V lost 4 bases and J 0 bases, leaving 13 bases between the germline ends. From germline, CDR1 is SGDLS and CDR2 YYNGEE. The CDR3 runs 16 residues. The CDR3 spells CASSPTSVPNTGELFF. CDR3 nucleotides: TGTGCCAGCAGCCCTACTTCGGTTCCGAACACCGGGGAGCTGTTTTTT. The whole variable domain, remainder taken from reference TRBV9 and TRBJ2-2, is DSGVTQTPKHLITATGQRVTLRCSPRSGDLSVYWYQQSLDQGLQFLIQYYNGEERAKGNILERFSAQQFPDLHSELNLSSLELGDSALYFCASSPTSVPNTGELFFGEGSRLTVL.

The rearrangement uses TRBV28 and TRBJ1-3; D not resolved. V gave up 6 bases and J gave up 2 bases, with 14 bases separating them. The germline CDR1 and CDR2 sequences are MDHEN and SYDVKM. The CDR3 loop spans 15 amino acids. CDR3 region: CASRLAGFAGNTIYF. In DNA, the CDR3 is TGTGCCAGCAGGCTAGCGGGGTTCGCTGGAAACACCATATATTTT.

This chain links TRBV9 with TRBJ1-3; D remains unclear. The CDR3 spans 15 residues. Between the trimmed V and J ends, which lost 0 bases and 0 bases, there was a span of 7 bases. Germline CDR1 reads SGDLS; CDR2 reads YYNGEE. The CDR3 nucleotides read TGTGCCAGCAGCGTAGACTCCGACTCTGGAAACACCATATATTTT. Translated: CASSVDSDSGNTIYF.

The rearrangement joins TRBV7-2 to TRBJ1-3; D gene ambiguous. Germline loops: CDR1 SGHTA, CDR2 FQGNSA. The CDR3 length is 15 residues. V was clipped by 7 bases and J by 2 bases, with 15 bases between them. In DNA form, the CDR3 reads TGTGCCAGCACCCGCGTAGGAGGCCCTGGAAACACCATATATTTT. It is translated as CASTRVGGPGNTIYF.

The rearrangement joins TRBV9 to TRBJ2-1, with 7 bases matching TRBD2. V gave up 4 bases and J gave up 4 bases; unmatched junction bases: 5. Germline CDR1 SGDLS, CDR2 YYNGEE. The CDR3 is made up of 14 amino acids. CDR3 amino acids: CASSLGLQYNEQFF. The CDR3 DNA follows: TGTGCCAGCAGCCTGGGACTACAGTACAATGAGCAGTTCTTC.

J is TRBJ1-5 and V is TRBV27; D is undetermined. V gave up 6 bases and J gave up 0 bases, with 12 bases separating them. CDR3 length: 15 amino acids. Germline lookup yields CDR1 MNHEY and CDR2 SMNVEV (reference sequence). CDR3 coding DNA: TGTGCCAGCAGCCAGCTAGGCGTTAGCAATCAGCCCCAGCATTTT. It yields the protein CASSQLGVSNQPQHF.

The chain uses TRBV5-1 and TRBJ1-4, with 8 bases aligning to TRBD1. This CDR3 has 17 residues. The V segment lost 4 bases and the J segment 1 base; nucleotides outside the gene matches: 9. The germline V gene encodes CDR1 SGHRS and CDR2 YFSETQ. The CDR3 loop is CASSNWTGFLTNEKLFF. The CDR3 DNA reads as TGCGCCAGCAGCAATTGGACAGGGTTCTTAACTAATGAAAAACTGTTTTTT.

This chain connects TRBV20-1 to TRBJ2-7, with 9 bases fitting TRBD2. The V and J ends lost 3 bases and 5 bases, in that order; junction bases with no gene match: 5. The germline V gene has CDR1 DFQATT and CDR2 SNEGSKA (reference sequence). The CDR3 contains 13 residues. In DNA form, the CDR3 reads TGCAGTGCTAGTCGGCTAGCGGGAAACGAGCAGTACTTC. It is translated as CSASRLAGNEQYF.

The chain uses TRBV5-1 and TRBJ2-2; TRBD2 aligns across 9 bases. The CDR3 extends over 15 amino acids. The trim removed 4 bases at V and 5 bases at J, leaving 6 bases unmatched. The V gene's germline CDR1 is SGHRS and CDR2 YFSETQ. CDR3: CASSGAGGPTGELFF. In nucleotides, the CDR3 is TGCGCCAGCAGCGGGGCGGGAGGGCCAACCGGGGAGCTGTTTTTT.

This sequence joins TRBV18 and TRBJ2-7, with 9 bases that match TRBD1. The ends lost 1 base at V and 5 bases at J; junction bases unmatched: 6. Germline CDR1 and CDR2: KGHSH and LQKENI. This CDR3 region has 15 residues. The CDR3 DNA reads as TGTGCCAGCTCACCACGGACAGGGGAGTCCCACGAGCAGTACTTC. Its translation: CASSPRTGESHEQYF.

This clone was detected only a few times. The gene calls are TRBV7-9 and TRBJ1-1; D call uncertain. The CDR3 contains 12 residues. CDR1 and CDR2 (germline): SEHNR, FQNEAQ (reference sequence). With 3 bases removed from V and 9 bases from J, the gap between germline ends came to 11 bases. In DNA form, the CDR3 reads TGTGCCAGCAGCTTTACAGTCACACAAGCTTTCTTT. It translates to CASSFTVTQAFF.